Following are 22 T cell receptor beta chains from one sample sequenced in a study of CD8 T cells in Susac syndrome. Reverse transcription used roughly 0.5 to 1 ug RNA and random hexamers. In TCRdb, the immunoSEQ multiplex PCR reads were re-called with MiXCR into one record per CDR3 protein. The data contain roughly 140,000 distinct CDR3 sequences, about 94% of them singletons. The sample taken for sequencing was CD4+ T cells from PBMCs. Receptor source: a human donor with Susac syndrome.

The chain has TRBV6-1 and TRBJ1-2; D gene uncertain. V lost 2 bases and J lost 5, with 15 bases in between. Germline CDR1 reads MNHNS; CDR2 reads SASEGT. This CDR3 comprises 15 residues. The DNA of the CDR3 is TGTGCCAGCAGTGAACTGGCAGCCGTGATGTATGGCTACACCTTC. It codes for CASSELAAVMYGYTF.

The chain couples TRBV7-3 to TRBJ2-3, with D perhaps assigned TRBD1 or TRBD2 (5 bases each). Germline V CDR1 and CDR2: SGHTA, FQGTGA. V lost 5 bases to trimming and J lost 2 bases, with 17 bases between them. CDR3 length equals 16 residues. DNA for the CDR3: TGTGCCAGCAGCCCCCGGAGGACATCAAACACAGATACGCAGTATTTT. Its translation is CASSPRRTSNTDTQYF.

The chain couples TRBV20-1 to TRBJ2-3, with D uncertain. The ends were cut back, 0 bases at V and 3 bases at J, with 10 bases in the middle. The CDR3 totals 14 residues. Germline CDR1 is DFQATT and CDR2 is SNEGSKA (reference sequence). This CDR3 is CSARDFLRTDTQYF. The DNA for the CDR3 is TGCAGTGCTAGAGATTTCCTTAGGACAGATACGCAGTATTTT.

V gene TRBV6-5 combines with J gene TRBJ1-6; tentative D call: TRBD1 (5 bases). This CDR3 contains 16 residues. V gave up 0 bases and J gave up 6 bases, with 12 bases separating them. Germline CDR1 reads MNHEY; CDR2 reads SVGAGI. This CDR3 is CASSYSGGRVNSPLHF. In nucleotides, the CDR3 is TGTGCCAGCAGTTACTCGGGGGGAAGGGTTAATTCACCCCTCCACTTT.

The chain uses TRBV5-4 and TRBJ2-7, with 9 bases aligning to TRBD1. CDR1 and CDR2 from the germline V gene are SGHNT and YYREEE (reference sequence). V lost 4 bases and J lost 3; bases outside the gene matches: 8. The CDR3 loop spans 15 amino acids. In nucleotides, the CDR3 is TGTGCCAGCAGCCTATCTACAGGGGGCAGCTACGAGCAGTACTTC. It specifies CASSLSTGGSYEQYF.

This clonotype showed up just a few times. J is TRBJ1-6 and V is TRBV27; D perhaps matches TRBD1 (5 bases). This CDR3 comprises 15 residues. V dropped 2 bases and J dropped 4 bases, with 9 bases sitting between them. The germline V gene encodes CDR1 MNHEY and CDR2 SMNVEV (reference sequence). CDR3 nucleotides: TGTGCCAGCAGTTTAGGGACGGTTTATAATTCACCCCTCCACTTT. It yields the protein CASSLGTVYNSPLHF.

The chain recombines TRBV4-1 with TRBJ2-2; D uncertain. CDR3 length: 13 amino acids. Between the trimmed V and J ends, which lost 0 bases and 7 bases, there was a span of 6 bases. Germline values: CDR1 MGHRA, CDR2 YSYEKL. This CDR3 reads CASSQDLIGELFF. CDR3 DNA sequence: TGCGCCAGCAGCCAAGATCTTATCGGGGAGCTGTTTTTT.

The rearrangement uses TRBV20-1 and TRBJ2-7; the D gene is possibly TRBD1 (5 bases). Germline values: CDR1 DFQATT, CDR2 SNEGSKA (reference sequence). Trimming pared 7 bases from V and 3 bases from J, leaving 13 bases between. This CDR3 region has 12 residues. The CDR3 region has the DNA TGCAGTGTTAGGGGTGGTAACTACGAGCAGTACTTC. Its translation: CSVRGGNYEQYF.

V gene TRBV11-2 combines with J gene TRBJ2-2, with D hard to call. V was pared by 3 bases and J by 3 bases, with 8 bases between. CDR3 length equals 14 residues. Germline CDR1 is SGHAT and CDR2 is FQNNGV. The CDR3 loop is CASSFDSYTGELFF. CDR3 DNA sequence: TGTGCCAGCAGCTTTGACTCATACACCGGGGAGCTGTTTTTT.

The rearrangement links TRBV20-1 to TRBJ1-2; 8 bases agree with TRBD1. V trimming: 4 bases; J trimming: 5 bases; junction bases outside the gene matches: 9. The CDR3 has 14 residues. CDR1 is DFQATT, CDR2 SNEGSKA, per germline (reference sequence). The DNA for the CDR3 is TGCAGTGCTAATCCCCAGGGGGCTGGATATGGCTACACCTTC. Amino acid sequence: CSANPQGAGYGYTF.

This chain connects TRBV15 to TRBJ2-3; D unresolved. The CDR3 is made up of 16 amino acids. Per germline, CDR1 LNHNV and CDR2 YYDKDF (reference sequence). V was cut by 0 bases and J by 6 bases, with 16 bases left in between. Here the CDR3 DNA reads TGTGCCACCAGCAGAGATCGCTCTCTCGTAGGGGATACGCAGTATTTT. Protein sequence: CATSRDRSLVGDTQYF.

The V gene is TRBV7-9, the J gene TRBJ2-2, with TRBD2 matching over 14 bases. J gave up 1 base and V 5 bases, and 9 bases lay outside the gene matches. CDR1 is SEHNR, CDR2 FQNEAQ, per germline (reference sequence). The CDR3 length is 19 residues. CDR3 nucleotide sequence: TGTGCCAGCAGCCCCGGGGGACTAGCGGGAGCAAAGAACACCGGGGAGCTGTTTTTT. Amino acid sequence: CASSPGGLAGAKNTGELFF.

This clonotype appeared once. The rearrangement joins TRBV4-1 to TRBJ2-1, with 8 positions matching TRBD1. V lost 0 bases, J lost 7 bases, and 8 bases stayed unmatched. The CDR3 has 16 residues. The germline CDR1 and CDR2 sequences are MGHRA and YSYEKL. CDR3 nucleotide sequence: TGCGCCAGCAGCCAAGACCCCCGGACAGGGAGGAATGAGCAGTTCTTC. This gives the protein CASSQDPRTGRNEQFF.

In this sample, this clonotype turned up once. For the CDR3, the DNA is TGTGCCAGCCAGGGGACGCGCACTGAAGCTTTCTTT. This sequence encodes CASQGTRTEAFF. The chain combines TRBV27 with TRBJ1-1, with TRBD1 as a possible D gene (6 bases). The germline V and J ends were trimmed by 8 bases and 4 bases, with 11 bases remaining between them. Germline CDR1 is MNHEY and CDR2 is SMNVEV (reference sequence). The CDR3 consists of 12 residues.

This clonotype was picked up one time. V gene TRBV20-1 combines with J gene TRBJ2-1, with 12 bases fitting TRBD2. The CDR3 length is 14 residues. Germline CDR1 and CDR2: DFQATT and SNEGSKA (reference sequence). With 0 bases clipped from V and 9 bases from J, the junction kept 3 bases outside the gene matches. CDR3 loop: CSARETSGRTEQFF. As DNA, the CDR3 is TGCAGTGCTAGAGAAACTAGCGGGAGGACTGAGCAGTTCTTC.

V usage is TRBV9 and J usage is TRBJ1-5; D possibly corresponds to TRBD1 (6 bases). The CDR3 extends over 17 amino acids. In germline, CDR1 is SGDLS, CDR2 YYNGEE. Between the trimmed V and J ends, which lost 3 bases and 5 bases, there was a span of 21 bases. As DNA, the CDR3 is TGTGCCAGCAGCGCCCAATTCGACAGGAAGATAGATCAGCCCCAGCATTTT. It codes for CASSAQFDRKIDQPQHF.

The chain couples TRBV20-1 to TRBJ1-5, with D possibly matching TRBD1 (5 bases). The length of the CDR3 is 13 residues. The V end was cut by 0 bases, the J end by 2 bases, with 5 bases between. CDR1 is DFQATT and CDR2 is SNEGSKA in the germline V gene (reference sequence). The CDR3 is CSAREGGNQPQHF. CDR3 sequence (DNA): TGCAGTGCTAGAGAGGGGGGCAATCAGCCCCAGCATTTT.

This clonotype was seen a single time. The chain couples TRBV27 to TRBJ2-6; 9 bases align to TRBD1. Per the germline V gene, CDR1 is MNHEY and CDR2 is SMNVEV (reference sequence). J gave up 4 bases and V 3 bases, and 13 bases lay outside the gene matches. This CDR3 is 19 amino acids long. CDR3 region: CASSFHGQGPASGANVLTF. The CDR3 DNA is TGTGCCAGCAGTTTCCATGGACAGGGGCCGGCTTCGGGGGCCAACGTCCTGACTTTC.

The gene calls are TRBV18 and TRBJ1-1; D is undetermined. Germline V CDR1 and CDR2: KGHSH, LQKENI. Trimming left V 5 bases short and J 1 base short, with 8 bases between. This CDR3 is built from 13 residues. The CDR3 DNA reads as TGTGCCAGCTCAAGTTCTCAGAACACTGAAGCTTTCTTT. Its protein product is CASSSSQNTEAFF.

This clonotype was counted a few times. This chain links TRBV4-1 with TRBJ1-5; D unresolved. The ends were cut back, 3 bases at V and 3 bases at J, with 9 bases in the middle. Germline lookup yields CDR1 MGHRA and CDR2 YSYEKL. The CDR3 consists of 14 residues. CDR3 DNA sequence: TGCGCCAGCAGCCACAGCCATGACAATCAGCCCCAGCATTTT. Protein product: CASSHSHDNQPQHF.

The rearrangement uses TRBV12-3 or TRBV12-4 and TRBJ1-3; no clear D. Deletions cut 3 bases from V and 0 bases from J, with 12 bases between. This CDR3 has 16 amino acids. CDR3 DNA: TGTGCCAGCAGTTTTTCTACGGGCCACTCTGGAAACACCATATATTTT. Translation gives CASSFSTGHSGNTIYF.

CDR3 residues: CSAREVGETQYF. CDR3 DNA sequence: TGCAGTGCTAGAGAGGTGGGGGAGACCCAGTACTTC. V and J are TRBV20-1 and TRBJ2-5; no definite D call. Trimming removed 0 bases from V and 5 bases from J, with 7 bases in between. The CDR3 consists of 12 residues. Germline V gives CDR1 DFQATT, CDR2 SNEGSKA (reference sequence).